The 29 T cell receptor beta chains listed next were all sequenced from one sample in a study of spatial heterogeneity in lung cancer. A single record per CDR3 protein comes from TCRdb applying MiXCR to the 5' RACE reads. The table shows around 98,000 distinct CDR3 sequences, with roughly 21% occurring only once. Noted time point: blood at routine non-recurrence follow-up after resection. The sequenced sample was PBMCs, obtained at follow-up. Receptor source: a male donor with early-stage non-small cell lung cancer.

The genes are TRBV6-5 and TRBJ2-3; no firm D call. Germline V lookup: CDR1 MNHEY, CDR2 SVGAGI. The CDR3 sequence is 13 residues long. Trimming shortened V by 5 bases and J by 0 bases, and 6 bases separated the two germline ends. The CDR3 spells CASSDTSTDTQYF. The DNA for the CDR3 is TGTGCCAGCAGTGACACTAGCACAGATACGCAGTATTTT.

This clonotype was seen a handful of times. This chain connects TRBV3-1 to TRBJ1-2, with a weak D call TRBD1 (5 bases). This CDR3 comprises 13 residues. V dropped 4 bases and J dropped 4 bases, with 10 bases sitting between them. The germline gives CDR1 LGHDT, CDR2 YNNKEL (reference sequence). The CDR3 nucleotides read TGTGCCAGCAGCCTTCAGGGAGTCTATGGCTACACCTTC. Translation: CASSLQGVYGYTF.

There are a few counts of this clonotype. The gene calls are TRBV5-1 and TRBJ2-3; D uncertain. The V gene's germline CDR1 is SGHRS and CDR2 YFSETQ. The germline V and J ends were trimmed by 5 bases and 0 bases, with 1 base remaining between them. The CDR3 runs 11 residues. The CDR3 sequence: CASRSTDTQYF. The CDR3 DNA is TGCGCCAGCAGAAGCACAGATACGCAGTATTTT. Full variable domain (remainder filled in from reference TRBV5-1 and TRBJ2-3): KAGVTQTPRYLIKTRGQQVTLSCSPISGHRSVSWYQQTPGQGLQFLFEYFSETQRNKGNFPGRFSGRQFSNSRSEMNVSTLELGDSALYLCASRSTDTQYFGPGTRLTVL.

The chain uses TRBV27 and TRBJ1-1; D is unresolved. Germline loops: CDR1 MNHEY, CDR2 SMNVEV (reference sequence). This CDR3 comprises 12 residues. V was shortened by 9 bases and J by 1 base, with 9 bases between the two germline ends. The CDR3 region is CARRWPNTEAFF. DNA for the CDR3: TGTGCCAGGCGGTGGCCGAACACTGAAGCTTTCTTT.

This clonotype was detected a few times. The chain has TRBV6-5 and TRBJ1-2, with TRBD1 identical over 8 bases. Trimming took 5 bases from V and 2 from J; bases not matched to a gene: 7. The CDR3 length is 15 residues. The germline CDR1 and CDR2 sequences are MNHEY and SVGAGI. The CDR3, as DNA: TGTGCCAGCAGTCAAGGACAGGGCCTCAACTATGGCTACACCTTC. It codes for CASSQGQGLNYGYTF.

This clonotype was seen at least ten times. The chain joins TRBV18 to TRBJ2-7; 8 nucleotides match TRBD2. From germline, CDR1 is KGHSH and CDR2 LQKENI. This CDR3 has 15 amino acids. Trimming removed 2 bases from V and 0 bases from J; junction bases left unmatched: 3. CDR3 DNA: TGTGCCAGCTCACCAACCACTAGCGGCTCCTACGAGCAGTACTTC. Residues: CASSPTTSGSYEQYF.

V and J are TRBV6-6 and TRBJ2-7; the match to TRBD2 covers 8 bases. J was trimmed by 4 bases and V by 2 bases; bases with no gene match: 4. The CDR3 is 14 amino acids. CDR1 is MNHNY, CDR2 SVGAGI, per germline (reference sequence). This chain's CDR3 is CASSYAAGDYEQYV. CDR3 DNA: TGTGCCAGCAGTTACGCAGCGGGGGATTACGAGCAGTACGTC.

This clonotype turned up a few times. The chain couples TRBV4-1 to TRBJ1-5; 7 bases are a match to TRBD1. Losses at the gene ends were 6 bases for V and 3 bases for J; bases not matched to a gene: 8. This CDR3 region has 15 residues. The germline CDR1 and CDR2 sequences are MGHRA and YSYEKL. CDR3 loop: CASRPTGDPNQPQHF. For the CDR3, the DNA is TGCGCCAGCAGGCCTACAGGGGACCCCAATCAGCCCCAGCATTTT.

The chain recombines TRBV20-1 with TRBJ2-4; tentatively, D is TRBD2 (6 bases). V dropped 4 bases and J dropped 8 bases, with 18 bases sitting between them. Germline CDR1 DFQATT, CDR2 SNEGSKA (reference sequence). CDR3 size: 14 residues. CDR3 DNA sequence: TGCAGTGCTATCTTCCGGGAGCAAGGGGACATTCAGTACTTC. Translated: CSAIFREQGDIQYF.

In this sample, this clonotype turned up many times. This CDR3 is CASSPRGFGSNGYTF. In nucleotides, the CDR3 is TGCGCCAGCAGCCCGAGGGGATTTGGTTCAAATGGCTACACCTTC. The chain joins TRBV4-3 to TRBJ1-2; the D gene is possibly TRBD1 (5 bases). This CDR3 is built from 15 residues. Germline V gives CDR1 LGHNA, CDR2 YSLEER. V lost 4 bases to trimming and J lost 6 bases, with 18 bases between them.

This clonotype has only a few counts. The chain couples TRBV12-3 or TRBV12-4 to TRBJ2-3; D remains unclear. V gave up 6 bases and J gave up 1 base, with 5 bases separating them. The CDR3 covers 12 residues. CDR3 sequence reads: CASRHRTDTQYF. The CDR3 coding sequence is TGTGCCAGCAGACACCGCACAGATACGCAGTATTTT.

This clonotype showed up just a few times. The chain combines TRBV27 with TRBJ1-5; 8 nucleotides line up with TRBD1. The V segment lost 6 bases and the J segment 6 bases; nucleotides outside the gene matches: 13. This CDR3 contains 16 residues. Per germline, CDR1 MNHEY and CDR2 SMNVEV (reference sequence). The CDR3 sequence: CASRPDRDRTRQPQHF. The CDR3 nucleotides read TGTGCCAGCAGACCAGACCGGGACAGGACTCGTCAGCCCCAGCATTTT.

The table lists this clonotype with a few counts. This rearrangement joins TRBV11-2 to TRBJ2-1, with 9 bases that match TRBD2. Looked up from germline, CDR1 is SGHAT and CDR2 is FQNNGV. V lost 4 bases, J lost 3 bases, and 13 bases stayed unmatched. This CDR3 is 18 amino acids long. The CDR3 DNA is TGTGCCAGCAGCTCAGGGCGTGAACTAGCGGGCGACTACAATGAGCAGTTCTTC. This gives the protein CASSSGRELAGDYNEQFF. The full variable domain, its missing parts supplied by reference TRBV11-2 and TRBJ2-1, is EAGVAQSPRYKIIEKRQSVAFWCNPISGHATLYWYQQILGQGPKLLIQFQNNGVVDDSQLPKDRFSAERLKGVDSTLKIQPAKLEDSAVYLCASSSGRELAGDYNEQFFGPGTRLTVL.

J is TRBJ2-5 and V is TRBV11-2; 15 nucleotides match TRBD2. V was pared by 6 bases and J by 4 bases, with 6 bases of the junction left unmatched. The V gene's germline CDR1 is SGHAT and CDR2 FQNNGV. The CDR3 sequence is 16 residues long. Here the CDR3 reads CASSKMGLAGGETQYF. The DNA of the CDR3 is TGTGCCAGCAGTAAAATGGGACTAGCGGGAGGAGAGACCCAGTACTTC.

This clonotype was seen only a few times. V is TRBV18 and J is TRBJ1-6; 7 nucleotides align to TRBD1. The V segment lost 6 bases and the J segment 8 bases; nucleotides outside the gene matches: 7. The CDR3 is made up of 14 amino acids. The V gene's germline CDR1 is KGHSH and CDR2 LQKENI. CDR3 residues: CASSPDREHSPLHF. The CDR3 DNA reads TGTGCCAGCTCGCCCGACAGGGAGCATTCACCCCTCCACTTT.

Turning to this clonotype: At one boundary the junction diverges from the germline segment, which might be a read error. This CDR3 reads CASSAGASRVIF. The CDR3 coding sequence is TGTGCCAGCAGCGCCGGTGCCAGCAGGGTGATATTC. V gene TRBV9 combines with J gene TRBJ2-5; a weak D match, TRBD1 (5 bases). Germline CDR1 reads SGDLS; CDR2 reads YYNGEE. CDR3 size: 12 residues.

J is TRBJ1-2 and V is TRBV12-5, with D possibly matching TRBD1 (6 bases). Germline CDR1 reads LGHNT; CDR2 reads FRNRAP. The V and J ends lost 2 bases and 6 bases respectively, with 16 bases between them. CDR3 length: 15 residues. The CDR3 coding sequence is TGTGCTAGTGGTTTGTACTTAACAGGGTCCCATGGCTACACCTTC. Encoded protein: CASGLYLTGSHGYTF.

The chain links TRBV4-3 to TRBJ2-4, with D maybe TRBD2 (6 bases). CDR1 LGHNA and CDR2 YSLEER come from the germline V gene. This CDR3 has 14 residues. V was clipped by 0 bases and J by 8 bases, with 11 bases between them. The CDR3 nucleotides are TGCGCCAGCAGCCAAGACTGGGGACTGGACATTCAGTACTTC. Translating gives CASSQDWGLDIQYF.

This clonotype has a count of ten or more. The V gene is TRBV14, the J gene TRBJ1-2; the D is unclear. Germline lookup yields CDR1 SGHDN and CDR2 FVKESK. Trimming took off 3 bases at V and 8 bases at J, with 13 bases between the two ends. The CDR3 spans 13 residues. CDR3 coding DNA: TGTGCCAGCAGCCAGGCCGGACCGGGAGGCTACACCTTC. Protein sequence: CASSQAGPGGYTF.

J is TRBJ2-7 and V is TRBV3-1, with unresolved D. This CDR3 spans 13 amino acids. Trimming took 0 bases from V and 3 from J, leaving 6 bases between them. Germline V CDR1 and CDR2: LGHDT, YNNKEL (reference sequence). The CDR3 region has the DNA TGTGCCAGCAGCCAAGATCCGGACTACGAGCAGTACTTC. Amino acid sequence: CASSQDPDYEQYF.

V is TRBV9 and J is TRBJ2-1; D call uncertain. V was trimmed by 0 bases and J by 9 bases, leaving 13 bases between them. Germline V lookup: CDR1 SGDLS, CDR2 YYNGEE. CDR3 length: 14 amino acids. CDR3 nucleotide sequence: TGTGCCAGCAGCGTAGATTTGAGCGTCGGTGAGCAGTTCTTC. This codes for CASSVDLSVGEQFF.

This clonotype was seen more than once but under ten times. As DNA, the CDR3 is TGCGCCAGCAGCTTGGCCGGCGGGGGCCGGGAGACCCAGTACTTC. The encoded protein is CASSLAGGGRETQYF. The chain couples TRBV5-1 to TRBJ2-5; TRBD2 is a possible D gene (7 bases). Germline CDR1 and CDR2: SGHRS and YFSETQ. The germline V and J ends were trimmed by 0 bases and 5 bases, with 14 bases remaining between them. This CDR3 region has 15 residues.

The V gene is TRBV7-2, the J gene TRBJ2-3; either TRBD1 or TRBD2 may supply D (6 bases each). Germline assignment: CDR1 SGHTA and CDR2 FQGNSA. The CDR3 is 14 residues long. Trimming took off 6 bases at V and 3 bases at J, with 13 bases between the two ends. The CDR3 loop reads CASSLGGMTDTQYF. The CDR3 DNA is TGTGCCAGCAGTCTAGGGGGGATGACAGATACGCAGTATTTT. Filled out from reference TRBV7-2 and TRBJ2-3, the complete variable domain reads GAGVSQSPSNKVTEKGKDVELRCDPISGHTALYWYRQSLGQGLEFLIYFQGNSAPDKSGLPSDRFSAERTGGSVSTLTIQRTQQEDSAVYLCASSLGGMTDTQYFGPGTRLTVL.

This clonotype was observed a few times. The rearrangement uses TRBV7-2 and TRBJ1-4; D is unclear. V was cut by 6 bases and J by 2 bases, with 16 bases left in between. CDR1 is SGHTA, CDR2 FQGNSA, per germline. The CDR3 runs to 16 residues. CDR3 region: CASSRSSSATNEKLFF. CDR3 DNA sequence: TGTGCCAGCAGTCGCAGTTCCTCGGCTACTAATGAAAAACTGTTTTTT. The full variable domain, its missing parts supplied by reference TRBV7-2 and TRBJ1-4, is GAGVSQSPSNKVTEKGKDVELRCDPISGHTALYWYRQSLGQGLEFLIYFQGNSAPDKSGLPSDRFSAERTGGSVSTLTIQRTQQEDSAVYLCASSRSSSATNEKLFFGSGTQLSVL.

This clonotype came up a few times. This chain joins TRBV13 and TRBJ1-4, with a tentative D call TRBD1 (6 bases). The CDR3 sequence is 14 residues long. CDR1 PRHDT and CDR2 FYEKMQ come from the germline V gene (reference sequence). The ends were cut back, 3 bases at V and 6 bases at J, with 11 bases in the middle. This CDR3 is CASSLWGADEKLFF. CDR3 bases: TGTGCCAGCAGCTTGTGGGGGGCCGATGAAAAACTGTTTTTT.

This clonotype was observed many times. This chain links TRBV6-5 with TRBJ2-5; 7 nucleotides line up with TRBD1. Per the germline V gene, CDR1 is MNHEY and CDR2 is SVGAGI. This CDR3 contains 15 residues. The junction had 14 bases not matched to a gene; V was cut back by 6 bases and J by 7 bases. CDR3 sequence reads: CASSPPGQRGVTQYF. Here the CDR3 DNA reads TGTGCCAGCAGCCCGCCGGGACAGAGGGGTGTGACCCAGTACTTC.

The rearrangement links TRBV7-7 to TRBJ2-7; D possibly uses TRBD1 or TRBD2 (5 bases each). The germline gives CDR1 SSHAT, CDR2 FNYEAQ (reference sequence). CDR3 length equals 15 residues. Deletions cut 5 bases from V and 4 bases from J, with 18 bases between. This CDR3 is CASSPGTARRYEQYF. Here the CDR3 DNA reads TGTGCCAGCAGCCCGGGGACCGCTCGTCGATACGAGCAGTACTTC.

As regards this clonotype: This CDR3 is missing its conserved last phenylalanine or tryptophan, likely due to a read error. The chain uses TRBV30 and TRBJ1-1, with D perhaps TRBD1 (5 bases). There are 11 residues in the CDR3. Germline CDR1 GTSNPN, CDR2 SVGIG (reference sequence). V lost 8 bases to trimming and J lost 1 base, with 8 bases between them. The CDR3 reads CAHGQNTEAFY. The DNA of the CDR3 is TGTGCCCACGGACAGAACACTGAAGCTTTCTAT.

The chain combines TRBV29-1 with TRBJ2-1; 7 bases agree with TRBD2. This CDR3 comprises 14 residues. V shed 1 base and J 7 bases; nucleotides not matched to a gene: 7. The germline CDR1 and CDR2 sequences are SQVTM and ANQGSEA. The CDR3: CSVEVKVGGNEQFF. CDR3 in DNA: TGCAGCGTTGAAGTGAAGGTCGGGGGGAATGAGCAGTTCTTC.